The 21 T cell receptor beta chains in this list originate from one sample, sequenced in a study of T cell repertoires in cytomegalovirus infection. One entry per CDR3 protein, called by TCRdb with MiXCR from the reads. Among hundreds of thousands of distinct CDR3 sequences listed, 33% were seen once. Their recognized antigens are unknown. Sequencing was performed on cultured PBMCs, taken from culture after CMV antigen stimulation. The receptors originated from a human donor in good health (CMV status not recorded). Some clones in this sample may be carry-over from other donors' samples.

V gene TRBV12-3 or TRBV12-4 combines with J gene TRBJ1-4; D is ambiguous. The CDR3 extends over 12 amino acids. The V end was cut by 6 bases, the J end by 8 bases, with 10 bases between. CDR3 nucleotides: TGTGCCAGCAGCCGGTCTGGGGAAAAACTGTTTTTT. This codes for CASSRSGEKLFF.

In this sample, this clonotype turned up many times. The rearrangement links TRBV7-2 to TRBJ2-1; D gene unclear. V dropped 6 bases and J dropped 13 bases, with 16 bases sitting between them. CDR1 is SGHTA and CDR2 is FQGNSA in the germline V gene. The CDR3 length is 12 residues. CDR3 sequence reads: CASSRFDGLQFF. The CDR3 DNA follows: TGTGCCAGCAGTCGATTCGACGGCTTACAGTTCTTC.

The CDR3 nucleotides are TGTGCCAGCAGTTACTCGGGACTAAACGACCAAGAGACCCAGTACTTC. Translating gives CASSYSGLNDQETQYF. The gene calls are TRBV6-2 or TRBV6-3 and TRBJ2-5; 7 nucleotides line up with TRBD2. Looked up from germline, CDR1 is MNHEY and CDR2 is SVGEGT. The ends lost 0 bases at V and 0 bases at J; junction bases unmatched: 4. This CDR3 has 16 residues.

This clonotype occurred a few times. V usage is TRBV28 and J usage is TRBJ1-1; D unclear. Trimming took 3 bases from V and 3 from J, leaving 11 bases between them. Germline assignment: CDR1 MDHEN and CDR2 SYDVKM. The CDR3 loop spans 14 amino acids. The CDR3 spells CASSFGREYTEAFF. The CDR3 nucleotides read TGTGCCAGCAGTTTCGGACGGGAATACACTGAAGCTTTCTTT.

V usage is TRBV12-3 or TRBV12-4 and J usage is TRBJ2-7, with TRBD2 matching 7 bases. The ends lost 3 bases at V and 6 bases at J; junction bases unmatched: 11. CDR3 length: 15 residues. Here the CDR3 reads CASSFTASGASEQYF. CDR3 sequence (DNA): TGTGCCAGCAGTTTCACCGCTAGCGGCGCGTCCGAGCAGTACTTC.

This clonotype occurred a few times. The V gene is TRBV5-1, the J gene TRBJ2-7; TRBD2 matches 10 bases. CDR3 length equals 15 residues. Trimming cost V 4 bases and J 1 base; bases outside gene matches: 5. CDR1 is SGHRS, CDR2 YFSETQ, per germline. The CDR3 DNA sequence: TGCGCCAGCAGCCCGATTAGCGGGGGGTCCTACGAGCAGTACTTC. As protein: CASSPISGGSYEQYF.

This sequence joins TRBV7-3 and TRBJ1-2; 7 bases fit TRBD1. V was pared by 4 bases and J by 6 bases, with 2 bases of the junction left unmatched. This CDR3 has 12 residues. The germline gives CDR1 SGHTA, CDR2 FQGTGA. The CDR3, as DNA: TGTGCCAGCAGCTGGGACAGCAATGGCTACACCTTC. Its translation is CASSWDSNGYTF.

A note on this clonotype: This may come from a read error, since a much larger clone is one base off. DNA for the CDR3: TGTGCCATCAGTCTCAGCGGGAGCGGGCAGTTCTTC. It specifies CAISLSGSGQFF. V and J are TRBV7-2 and TRBJ2-1; TRBD2 matches at 8 bases. This CDR3 region has 12 residues. Trimming at V came to 10 bases and at J to 12 bases, leaving 11 bases not matched to a gene. CDR1 is SGHTA and CDR2 is FQGNSA in the germline V gene. Using reference TRBV7-2 and TRBJ2-1 for the parts outside the CDR3, the full variable domain is GAGVSQSPSNKVTEKGKDVELRCDPISGHTALYWYRQSLGQGLEFLIYFQGNSAPDKSGLPSDRFSAERTGGSVSTLTIQRTQQEDSAVYLCAISLSGSGQFFGPGTRLTVL.

This clonotype was seen repeatedly, ten times or more. This rearrangement joins TRBV7-6 to TRBJ2-3; D possibly corresponds to TRBD1 (5 bases). Trimming left V 5 bases short and J 5 bases short, with 11 bases between. The CDR3 contains 13 residues. Germline V gives CDR1 SGHVS, CDR2 FNYEAQ. The CDR3 region is CASSPGIVDTQYF. In nucleotides, the CDR3 is TGTGCCAGCAGCCCAGGGATTGTAGATACGCAGTATTTT.

At least ten counts were recorded for this clonotype. The V call is TRBV7-2, the J call TRBJ2-5; TRBD1 is a possible D gene (5 bases). The CDR3 length is 14 residues. Germline values: CDR1 SGHTA, CDR2 FQGNSA. The V gene lost 3 bases and the J gene lost 1 base, with 9 bases spanning the gap. The CDR3 nucleotides are TGTGCCAGCAGCTTTTACCAGGGCCAAGAGACCCAGTACTTC. Its translation is CASSFYQGQETQYF.

This clonotype was counted at least ten times. This chain connects TRBV12-3 or TRBV12-4 to TRBJ1-3; 7 nucleotides agree with TRBD1. CDR3 length equals 16 residues. V shed 5 bases, J shed 0 bases, and the junction held 7 bases outside the gene matches. This CDR3 reads CASSPGGQNSGNTIYF. The CDR3 DNA is TGTGCCAGCAGTCCCGGGGGACAGAACTCTGGAAACACCATATATTTT.

The chain carries TRBV27 and TRBJ1-5; tentatively, D is TRBD1 (5 bases). The CDR3 runs to 14 residues. V was clipped by 5 bases and J by 7 bases, with 15 bases between them. From germline, CDR1 is MNHEY and CDR2 SMNVEV (reference sequence). The CDR3 is CASSRQGFAQPQHF. CDR3 nucleotide sequence: TGTGCCAGCAGTCGTCAGGGATTCGCCCAGCCCCAGCATTTT.

V and J are TRBV6-2 or TRBV6-3 and TRBJ2-1; D unresolved. The germline V gene encodes CDR1 MNHEY and CDR2 SVGEGT. This CDR3 has 12 amino acids. V gave up 2 bases and J gave up 3 bases, with 2 bases separating them. CDR3 residues: CASSYVYNEQFF. CDR3 DNA: TGTGCCAGCAGTTACGTCTACAATGAGCAGTTCTTC.

This clonotype was observed a handful of times. This sequence joins TRBV12-3 or TRBV12-4 and TRBJ1-4, with D possibly being TRBD1 (6 bases). The CDR3 spans 15 residues. Trimming shortened V by 6 bases and J by 7 bases, and 18 bases separated the two germline ends. The DNA of the CDR3 is TGTGCCAGCAGATCCGGGACACTGGGGCGTGAAAAACTGTTTTTT. Translation gives CASRSGTLGREKLFF.

This sequence joins TRBV6-5 and TRBJ1-6; no definite D call. From germline, CDR1 is MNHEY and CDR2 SVGAGI. This CDR3 spans 14 amino acids. V lost 7 bases, J lost 5 bases, and 12 bases lay in between. The CDR3 DNA sequence: TGTGCCAGCACCACAAACATCGATAATTCACCCCTCCACTTT. Translating gives CASTTNIDNSPLHF.

The CDR3 loop is CASSFRDSILYGYTF. The CDR3, as DNA: TGCGCCAGCAGCTTCCGGGACAGCATTCTATATGGCTACACCTTC. The chain employs TRBV5-1 and TRBJ1-2; TRBD1 aligns across 7 bases. Germline assignment: CDR1 SGHRS and CDR2 YFSETQ. The CDR3 totals 15 residues. V was pared by 2 bases and J by 5 bases, with 9 bases of the junction left unmatched.

This sequence joins TRBV30 and TRBJ2-2, with D perhaps TRBD2 (5 bases). The CDR3 is 11 residues long. Germline V gene data show CDR1 as GTSNPN and CDR2 as SVGIG (reference sequence). The CDR3 protein is CASGKIGELFF. As DNA, the CDR3 is TGTGCGTCGGGGAAGATCGGGGAGCTGTTTTTT.

V is TRBV2 and J is TRBJ1-2; 9 bases map to TRBD1. The V gene end was trimmed by 5 bases and the J gene end by 5 bases; junction bases not matched to a gene: 6. This CDR3 is 14 amino acids long. Germline values: CDR1 SNHLY, CDR2 FYNNEI. CDR3 sequence: CASSNRGPGYGYTF. CDR3 in DNA: TGTGCCAGCAGTAACAGGGGGCCGGGGTATGGCTACACCTTC.

J is TRBJ2-5 and V is TRBV19; no clear D gene. V lost 4 bases, J lost 5 bases, and 11 bases lay in between. CDR3 length equals 13 residues. Germline V gene sequence: CDR1 LNHDA, CDR2 SQIVND (reference sequence). CDR3 DNA sequence: TGTGCCAGTAGTACCCCCTATGTTGAGACCCAGTACTTC. Amino acids: CASSTPYVETQYF.

This chain connects TRBV11-3 to TRBJ2-5; D gene unclear. Trimming took off 5 bases at V and 5 bases at J, with 15 bases between the two ends. CDR3 size: 14 residues. The germline CDR1 and CDR2 sequences are SGHNT and YENEEA. The CDR3 is CASSPVGSPETQYF. The CDR3 DNA follows: TGTGCCAGCAGCCCGGTCGGCAGTCCGGAGACCCAGTACTTC.

In its sample, this clonotype was seen once. The V gene is TRBV12-3 or TRBV12-4, the J gene TRBJ2-1, with 8 bases fitting TRBD2. V was pared by 2 bases and J by 3 bases, with 6 bases of the junction left unmatched. The CDR3 has 16 amino acids. CDR3 sequence reads: CASSLWGLGGYNEQFF. CDR3 coding DNA: TGTGCCAGCAGTTTATGGGGACTAGGAGGCTACAATGAGCAGTTCTTC.